The 17 T cell receptor beta chains in this list originate from one sample, sequenced in a study of blood T cell repertoires in COVID-19. The assay was immunoSEQ multiplex PCR, and TCRdb's table has in-frame clones only and misses some. Here the sample spans 130,000 or so clones, about 82% being singletons. Sequenced sample: peripheral blood. All receptors come from a woman aged 60-75 years with acute or convalescent COVID-19.

V and J are TRBV7-2 and TRBJ2-1; tentatively, D is TRBD2 (6 bases). The CDR3 is 12 amino acids. Per germline, CDR1 SGHTA and CDR2 FQGNSA. The V and J ends lost 0 bases and 15 bases respectively, with 12 bases between them. CDR3 DNA: TGTGCCAGCAGCTTAGCGGGGGGAAAGAGGTTCTTC. This gives the protein CASSLAGGKRFF. The whole variable domain, filled in from reference TRBV7-2 and TRBJ2-1, reads GAGVSQSPSNKVTEKGKDVELRCDPISGHTALYWYRQSLGQGLEFLIYFQGNSAPDKSGLPSDRFSAERTGGSVSTLTIQRTQQEDSAVYLCASSLAGGKRFFGPGTRLTVL.

V gene TRBV27 combines with J gene TRBJ2-2; the D is unclear. Germline lookup yields CDR1 MNHEY and CDR2 SMNVEV (reference sequence). Trimming shortened V by 6 bases and J by 6 bases, and 8 bases separated the two germline ends. The CDR3 runs to 12 residues. In DNA, the CDR3 is TGTGCCAGCAGCCCCCCCGCCGGGGAGCTGTTTTTT. This encodes CASSPPAGELFF.

This clone was detected only a few times. The CDR3 nucleotides are TGTGCCAGCGATGCGGGGGTAACAGATACGCAGTATTTT. It codes for CASDAGVTDTQYF. This chain links TRBV2 with TRBJ2-3, with TRBD2 identical over 7 bases. The CDR3 covers 13 residues. CDR1 SNHLY and CDR2 FYNNEI come from the germline V gene. Unmatched junction bases numbered 5, after V lost 8 bases and J lost 3 bases.

V usage is TRBV11-3 and J usage is TRBJ1-1; 9 bases match TRBD1. Germline V CDR1 and CDR2: SGHNT, YENEEA. V lost 4 bases, J lost 4 bases, and 7 bases stayed unmatched. CDR3 length: 15 amino acids. CDR3: CASSSNRGQGTEAFF. The DNA for the CDR3 is TGTGCCAGCAGCTCGAACAGGGGGCAGGGCACTGAAGCTTTCTTT.

The CDR3 region is CASNARGLPYNEQFF. CDR3 bases: TGTGCCAGCAATGCCCGGGGTCTGCCCTACAATGAGCAGTTCTTC. The chain joins TRBV27 to TRBJ2-1; D may be TRBD2 (5 bases). The V and J ends lost 7 bases and 2 bases respectively, with 15 bases between them. Per the germline V gene, CDR1 is MNHEY and CDR2 is SMNVEV (reference sequence). The CDR3 is 15 residues long.

The chain couples TRBV11-2 to TRBJ1-2; 7 bases are shared with TRBD1. CDR3 length: 17 residues. V was pared by 5 bases and J by 1 base, with 13 bases of the junction left unmatched. The germline CDR1 and CDR2 sequences are SGHAT and FQNNGV. CDR3 in amino acids: CASSPTAPGTVNYGYTF. Here the CDR3 DNA reads TGTGCCAGCAGCCCCACCGCACCCGGGACAGTTAACTATGGCTACACCTTC.

The chain carries TRBV6-1 and TRBJ1-4; 7 nucleotides agree with TRBD1. This CDR3 contains 16 residues. CDR1 is MNHNS, CDR2 SASEGT, per germline. The V gene end was trimmed by 4 bases and the J gene end by 1 base; junction bases not matched to a gene: 6. CDR3 residues: CASSVHRDRTNEKLFF. CDR3 nucleotides: TGTGCCAGCAGTGTCCACCGGGACAGAACTAATGAAAAACTGTTTTTT.

The chain combines TRBV27 with TRBJ2-1, with 9 bases fitting TRBD2. J lost 4 bases, V lost 6 bases, and 10 bases had no gene match. Germline-derived CDR1 and CDR2 are MNHEY and SMNVEV (reference sequence). There are 16 residues in the CDR3. CDR3 loop: CASSPPSAGGYNEQFF. For the CDR3, the DNA is TGTGCCAGCAGCCCCCCGTCAGCGGGGGGTTACAATGAGCAGTTCTTC.

There are a few counts of this clone. This chain links TRBV6-5 with TRBJ1-2; D unclear. The V and J ends lost 6 bases and 2 bases respectively, with 10 bases between them. Germline CDR1 MNHEY, CDR2 SVGAGI. CDR3 length equals 13 residues. The CDR3 coding sequence is TGTGCCAGCAGCCGACATACCAACTATGGCTACACCTTC. It encodes CASSRHTNYGYTF.

The gene calls are TRBV5-5 and TRBJ2-3, with 11 bases matching TRBD2. Germline V gene sequence: CDR1 SGHKS, CDR2 YYEKEE (reference sequence). The V segment lost 0 bases and the J segment 4 bases; nucleotides outside the gene matches: 1. The CDR3 is 15 residues long. The CDR3 loop is CASSLEGLAADTQYF. CDR3 in DNA: TGTGCCAGCAGCTTGGAGGGACTAGCGGCAGATACGCAGTATTTT.

This chain joins TRBV6-1 and TRBJ1-5; D ambiguous. The V gene's germline CDR1 is MNHNS and CDR2 SASEGT. Deletions cut 1 base from V and 7 bases from J, with 8 bases between. The CDR3 covers 13 residues. The CDR3 DNA sequence: TGTGCCAGCAGTGAAGGGGTGGGCCAGCCCCAGCATTTT. Amino acid sequence: CASSEGVGQPQHF.

The chain employs TRBV28 and TRBJ2-1, with 8 bases that match TRBD2. V trimming: 6 bases; J trimming: 1 base; junction bases outside the gene matches: 8. The CDR3 totals 16 residues. Germline assignment: CDR1 MDHEN and CDR2 SYDVKM. The CDR3 reads CASSPSGGPSYNEQFF. The DNA for the CDR3 is TGTGCCAGCAGCCCGAGCGGGGGTCCTTCCTACAATGAGCAGTTCTTC.

There are a few counts of this clone. The CDR3 spells CASTRGAPSNQPQHF. The CDR3 DNA reads as TGTGCCAGCACCCGGGGGGCCCCTAGCAATCAGCCCCAGCATTTT. This chain links TRBV2 with TRBJ1-5, with a weak D call TRBD1 (6 bases). Looked up from germline, CDR1 is SNHLY and CDR2 is FYNNEI. The V gene lost 7 bases and the J gene lost 0 bases, with 13 bases spanning the gap. The length of the CDR3 is 15 residues.

V is TRBV7-9 and J is TRBJ1-6, with 7 bases that match TRBD1. CDR1 and CDR2 (germline): SEHNR, FQNEAQ (reference sequence). Germline trimming cut 1 base from V and 6 bases from J; bases unmatched to any gene: 0. This CDR3 contains 14 residues. The CDR3 here is CASSLGDSNSPLHF. The CDR3 DNA reads TGTGCCAGCAGCTTAGGGGACAGTAATTCACCCCTCCACTTT. Using reference TRBV7-9 and TRBJ1-6 for the parts outside the CDR3, the full variable domain is DTGVSQNPRHKITKRGQNVTFRCDPISEHNRLYWYRQTLGQGPEFLTYFQNEAQLEKSRLLSDRFSAERPKGSFSTLEIQRTEQGDSAMYLCASSLGDSNSPLHFGNGTRLTVT.

This clone was seen a few times. The chain links TRBV19 to TRBJ1-2; D is undetermined. The CDR3 is 11 residues long. Germline CDR1 reads LNHDA; CDR2 reads SQIVND (reference sequence). V gave up 7 bases and J gave up 4 bases, with 7 bases separating them. CDR3 residues: CASKAGYGYTF. The CDR3 DNA sequence: TGTGCCAGTAAGGCAGGCTATGGCTACACCTTC. Full variable domain (outside the CDR3, taken from reference TRBV19 and TRBJ1-2): DGGITQSPKYLFRKEGQNVTLSCEQNLNHDAMYWYRQDPGQGLRLIYYSQIVNDFQKGDIAEGYSVSREKKESFPLTVTSAQKNPTAFYLCASKAGYGYTFGSGTRLTVV.

The chain uses TRBV6-5 and TRBJ2-7; D perhaps matches TRBD1 (6 bases). This CDR3 contains 15 residues. Per germline, CDR1 MNHEY and CDR2 SVGAGI. V lost 2 bases to trimming and J lost 0 bases, with 11 bases between them. As DNA, the CDR3 is TGTGCCAGCAGTTACAAGATGGACAGCTCCTACGAGCAGTACTTC. It codes for CASSYKMDSSYEQYF.

The J gene is TRBJ1-4, the V gene TRBV19; D is perhaps TRBD1 (5 bases). Germline CDR1 is LNHDA and CDR2 is SQIVND (reference sequence). Trimming shortened V by 3 bases and J by 0 bases, and 14 bases separated the two germline ends. CDR3 size: 17 residues. CDR3 sequence reads: CASSMEGSLATNEKLFF. The DNA of the CDR3 is TGTGCCAGTAGTATGGAGGGGAGCCTTGCAACTAATGAAAAACTGTTTTTT.